This T cell receptor (beta chain) was observed in a study of blood T cell repertoires in COVID-19. Study-level background: T cells, B-cell-depleted T cells, or PBMCs supplied cDNA or gDNA.

As originally analysed: Amplified reference gene primers provided the basis for estimating nucleated cell counts. TCRdb keeps only in-frame clones here, not all; method: immunoSEQ multiplex PCR. The V and J calls and clone size were taken over from that table, and D and trimming were inferred from the DNA. The sample has some 270,000 clones, approximately 86% seen once. Input material: peripheral blood. The receptor was isolated from a man aged 35 to 55 with active or convalescent COVID-19.

In DNA form, the CDR3 reads TGTGCCAGCAGTTACGTTCCTAGCACAGATACGCAGTATTTT. Residues: CASSYVPSTDTQYF. This chain joins TRBV6-5 and TRBJ2-3, with D unclear. V gave up 2 bases and J gave up 0 bases, with 6 bases separating them. The CDR3 is 14 residues long. From germline, CDR1 is MNHEY and CDR2 SVGAGI.